The T cell receptor beta chain under discussion was sequenced for a study of OX40 agonist ivuxolimab in advanced cancers. Study details: Dose-escalation patients' cancers were hepatocellular carcinoma, melanoma, renal cell or head and neck cancer. Prior therapy, whether anti-PD-1, anti-PD-L1 or anti-CTLA-4, was allowed, and 40% had some.

Losses at the gene ends were 1 base for V and 8 bases for J; bases not matched to a gene: 5. Looked up from germline, CDR1 is SGHRS and CDR2 is YFSETQ. The CDR3 is 15 amino acids. The repertoire was sequenced with immunoSEQ multiplex PCR; TCRdb's copy has only in-frame clones and lacks some. Of 100,000 to 120,000 clones listed, more than 70% are singletons. The sequence was obtained from an adult with an advanced solid tumor such as melanoma, head and neck, liver or kidney cancer. The genes are TRBV5-1 and TRBJ2-1, with 11 bases that match TRBD2. The sequencing used CD4+ or CD8+ T cells sorted from blood, collected in a trial of the OX40 agonist ivuxolimab. The CDR3 nucleotides are TGCGCCAGCAGCTTGTCCACTAGCGGGAGTGATGAGCAGTTCTTC. Translating gives CASSLSTSGSDEQFF.